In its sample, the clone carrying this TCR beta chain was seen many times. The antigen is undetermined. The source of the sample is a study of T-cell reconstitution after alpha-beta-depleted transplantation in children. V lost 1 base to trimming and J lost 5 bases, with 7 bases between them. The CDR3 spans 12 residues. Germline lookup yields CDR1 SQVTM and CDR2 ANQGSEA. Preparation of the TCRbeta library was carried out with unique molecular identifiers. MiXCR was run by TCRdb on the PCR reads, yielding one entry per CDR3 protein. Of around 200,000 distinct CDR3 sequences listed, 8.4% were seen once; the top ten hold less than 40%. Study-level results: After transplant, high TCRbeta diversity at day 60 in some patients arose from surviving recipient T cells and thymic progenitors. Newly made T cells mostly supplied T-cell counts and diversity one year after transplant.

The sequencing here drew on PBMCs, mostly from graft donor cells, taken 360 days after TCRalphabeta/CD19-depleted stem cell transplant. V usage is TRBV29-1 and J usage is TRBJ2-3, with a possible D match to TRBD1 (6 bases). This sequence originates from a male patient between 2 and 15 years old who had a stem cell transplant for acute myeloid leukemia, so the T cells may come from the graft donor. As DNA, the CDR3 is TGCAGCGTTGAAGGGACAGTAGATACGCAGTATTTT. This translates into CSVEGTVDTQYF.